The clone carrying this T cell receptor (beta chain) has a single count. Its target is not known. The ends were cut back, 3 bases at V and 2 bases at J, with 11 bases in the middle. The CDR3 is 14 amino acids. Germline V gene data show CDR1 as SGHNT and CDR2 as YENEEA. These data come from a study of T cell responses to AZD1222 COVID-19 vaccine. Clones were sequenced by immunoSEQ multiplex PCR, and TCRdb holds only the in-frame ones, with some missing. The data contain 90,000 to 120,000 clones, 85% to 95% of them seen just once; the ten biggest clones take up around 5%. Study outcomes and limitations: White British people made up most donors, females outnumbered males, and clonal diversity was possibly underestimated. Repertoire collection took place solely once the T cell response had peaked. Nearly half of spike-specific TCRs reportedly go after variant regions that carry no mutations.

This rearrangement joins TRBV11-3 to TRBJ2-7; weak D call: TRBD2 (5 bases). The starting material was peripheral blood, obtained on day 0 of AZD1222 vaccination. The sequence came from an adult in good health. The CDR3 sequence is CASSLDPGTYEQYF. The CDR3 region has the DNA TGTGCCAGCAGCTTGGACCCCGGGACCTACGAGCAGTACTTC. Drawing the rest from reference TRBV11-3 and TRBJ2-7, the complete variable domain is EAGVVQSPRYKIIEKKQPVAFWCNPISGHNTLYWYLQNLGQGPELLIRYENEEAVDDSQLPKDRFSAERLKGVDSTLKIQPAELGDSAVYLCASSLDPGTYEQYFGPGTRLTVT.